The 16 T cell receptor beta chains given below trace back to one sample, sequenced in a study of shared clonotypes between healthy human individuals (dated by TCRdb to between 2020 and 2021). Library preparation employed the immunoSEQ multiplex PCR assay. As stored in TCRdb, this immuneACCESS dataset retains in-frame rearrangements with V and J assigned. A fraction of the clones does not appear; measured against another copy, unresolved V genes explain less than half of the discrepancy, and the remainder lacks a known reason. The sample table records around 1.4 million clones; about 98.5% of these occur just once. Approximately 0.4% of the sample is held by the ten biggest clonotypes. Source material: naive CD4+ T cells sorted from blood. The meaning of the sample's cell subset or site label: CD45RA+ positively selected. Receptors originate from a man aged 25 to 40 in good health.

The chain has TRBV28 and TRBJ1-2; perhaps TRBD1 as D (5 bases). CDR1 is MDHEN and CDR2 is SYDVKM in the germline V gene. Trimming pared 7 bases from V and 8 bases from J, leaving 14 bases between. The CDR3 consists of 12 residues. The CDR3 region has the DNA TGTGCCAGCAATTATGCAGACAGCGGCTACACCTTC. This gives the protein CASNYADSGYTF.

The chain employs TRBV28 and TRBJ2-4, with a weak D call TRBD2 (6 bases). Trimming removed 5 bases at V and 1 base at J, with 18 bases between. This CDR3 region has 17 residues. Germline V gene data show CDR1 as MDHEN and CDR2 as SYDVKM. In DNA form, the CDR3 reads TGTGCCAGCAGTCCGAGGGGCTCTAGCGCGGCCAAAAACATTCAGTACTTC. Amino acid sequence: CASSPRGSSAAKNIQYF. Drawing the rest from reference TRBV28 and TRBJ2-4, the complete variable domain is DVKVTQSSRYLVKRTGEKVFLECVQDMDHENMFWYRQDPGLGLRLIYFSYDVKMKEKGDIPEGYSVSREKKERFSLILESASTNQTSMYLCASSPRGSSAAKNIQYFGAGTRLSVL.

The chain combines TRBV7-8 with TRBJ1-4; the match to TRBD1 covers 7 bases. J gave up 4 bases and V 0 bases, and 5 bases lay outside the gene matches. CDR3 length equals 16 residues. The germline CDR1 and CDR2 sequences are SGHVS and FQNEAQ. The CDR3 spells CASSLALQGFNEKLFF. The CDR3 DNA reads as TGTGCCAGCAGCTTAGCATTACAGGGGTTTAATGAAAAACTGTTTTTT.

The chain is built from TRBV5-4 and TRBJ1-1; 10 bases agree with TRBD1. V shed 4 bases, J shed 7 bases, and the junction held 13 bases outside the gene matches. The germline CDR1 and CDR2 sequences are SGHNT and YYREEE (reference sequence). This CDR3 has 16 amino acids. CDR3 sequence: CASSDQDRGRGGEAFF. The CDR3 DNA is TGTGCCAGCAGCGACCAAGACAGGGGGCGAGGGGGTGAAGCTTTCTTT. Supplemented by reference TRBV5-4 and TRBJ1-1, the full variable domain reads ETGVTQSPTHLIKTRGQQVTLRCSSQSGHNTVSWYQQALGQGPQFIFQYYREEENGRGNFPPRFSGLQFPNYSSELNVNALELDDSALYLCASSDQDRGRGGEAFFGQGTRLTVV.

Points on this clone: Distinct nucleotide sequences in the sample also encode this CDR3. This chain connects TRBV5-1 to TRBJ2-7; D is undetermined. Germline-derived CDR1 and CDR2 are SGHRS and YFSETQ. V lost 7 bases and J lost 0, with 8 bases in between. The CDR3 runs to 12 residues. CDR3 nucleotides: TGCGCCAGCTCGGTCAGCTCCTACGAGCAGTACTTC. Protein sequence: CASSVSSYEQYF.

The CDR3 bases are TGTGCCAGCAGTGAAGTCCGCATTCGTGGAAACACCATATATTTT. Encoded protein: CASSEVRIRGNTIYF. This chain links TRBV6-1 with TRBJ1-3; D gene unclear. The CDR3 has 15 residues. Trimming took 1 base from V and 3 from J, leaving 10 bases between them. CDR1 MNHNS and CDR2 SASEGT come from the germline V gene.

The rearrangement uses TRBV15 and TRBJ2-1; TRBD1 agrees at 9 bases. Germline values: CDR1 LNHNV, CDR2 YYDKDF (reference sequence). V shed 0 bases and J 5 bases; nucleotides not matched to a gene: 8. CDR3 size: 17 residues. CDR3 protein: CATSRDPGGQGDNEQFF. The CDR3 DNA sequence: TGTGCCACCAGCAGAGATCCAGGGGGACAGGGAGACAATGAGCAGTTCTTC.

This clone was picked up one time. The chain has TRBV14 and TRBJ2-1; D unclear. CDR3 length equals 12 residues. V was cut by 4 bases and J by 4 bases, with 5 bases left in between. Germline V gene lookup returns CDR1 SGHDN and CDR2 FVKESK. CDR3 sequence: CASSLSYNEQFF. DNA for the CDR3: TGTGCCAGCAGCCTGTCGTACAATGAGCAGTTCTTC.

This clone appeared a single time. V and J are TRBV15 and TRBJ1-5, with 11 positions matching TRBD1. The CDR3 loop spans 17 amino acids. V lost 1 base and J lost 4; bases outside the gene matches: 6. In germline, CDR1 is LNHNV, CDR2 YYDKDF (reference sequence). The CDR3 sequence: CATSRAIGTGGNQPQHF. CDR3 in DNA: TGTGCCACCAGCAGAGCTATCGGGACAGGGGGGAATCAGCCCCAGCATTTT.

In the case of this clone: This sample also contains other DNA sequences that code for the same CDR3. The chain combines TRBV6-5 with TRBJ2-6; the match to TRBD1 covers 7 bases. The CDR3 consists of 14 residues. Trimming took 5 bases from V and 4 from J; bases not matched to a gene: 2. The V gene's germline CDR1 is MNHEY and CDR2 SVGAGI. The CDR3 protein is CASSDRAGANVLTF. The CDR3 DNA reads as TGTGCCAGCAGTGACAGGGCCGGGGCCAACGTCCTGACTTTC.

The rearrangement joins TRBV11-2 to TRBJ2-6; no clear D gene. CDR3 size: 18 residues. In germline, CDR1 is SGHAT, CDR2 FQNNGV. V shed 2 bases and J shed 0 bases, with 14 bases lying between them. Written as DNA, the CDR3 is TGTGCCAGCAGCTTATCTGTTCATTCATCCTCTGGGGCCAACGTCCTGACTTTC. Amino acids: CASSLSVHSSSGANVLTF.

The table lists this clone with a count of one. V gene TRBV10-2 combines with J gene TRBJ2-1; 11 nucleotides match TRBD2. The CDR3 length is 16 residues. Trimming took 9 bases from V and 5 from J; bases not matched to a gene: 12. Germline V gene lookup returns CDR1 WSHSY and CDR2 SAAADI. The DNA for the CDR3 is TGCGCCAGTTCAAGGGTAGCGGGAGGGCTTCACAATGAGCAGTTCTTC. Encoded protein: CASSRVAGGLHNEQFF.

The chain recombines TRBV28 with TRBJ2-1, with D unclear. V lost 0 bases and J 4 bases, leaving 16 bases between the germline ends. Germline V gene sequence: CDR1 MDHEN, CDR2 SYDVKM. The CDR3 extends over 17 amino acids. CDR3 amino acids: CASSLWQFNDQYNEQFF. CDR3 nucleotides: TGTGCCAGCAGTTTATGGCAGTTCAACGACCAATACAATGAGCAGTTCTTC.

The rearrangement links TRBV15 to TRBJ2-7, with D uncertain. CDR1 and CDR2 (germline): LNHNV, YYDKDF (reference sequence). CDR3 length: 13 residues. The germline V and J ends were trimmed by 5 bases and 5 bases, with 13 bases remaining between them. Here the CDR3 DNA reads TGTGCCACCAGCTCCAGGCCCGCGGACGAGCAGTACTTC. Translating it yields CATSSRPADEQYF.

The chain combines TRBV5-5 with TRBJ1-1; D uncertain. V gave up 4 bases and J gave up 1 base, with 2 bases separating them. Germline V gives CDR1 SGHKS, CDR2 YYEKEE (reference sequence). This CDR3 has 11 residues. DNA of the CDR3: TGTGCCAGCAGCCCGAACACTGAAGCTTTCTTT. This sequence encodes CASSPNTEAFF.

The chain couples TRBV12-5 to TRBJ2-2; 10 positions match TRBD2. V was clipped by 3 bases and J by 4 bases; unmatched bases: 5. CDR3 length: 16 residues. Germline-derived CDR1 and CDR2 are LGHNT and FRNRAP. The CDR3 DNA reads as TGTGCTAGTGGTTTTTTAGCGGGAGGCCTCACCGGGGAGCTGTTTTTT. It specifies CASGFLAGGLTGELFF.